These 15 T cell receptor beta chains originate from one sample sequenced in a study of blood T cell repertoires in COVID-19. Measured with immunoSEQ multiplex PCR; TCRdb has only the in-frame clones, and not every one. Of about 270,000 clones in the sample, around 90% are singletons; the top ten hold 4.1%. Sequencing input: PBMCs or T cells enriched from blood (not recorded which). The receptors originated from a woman aged 30 to 39 with acute COVID-19.

V and J are TRBV7-8 and TRBJ2-3; TRBD1 aligns across 11 bases. CDR1 SGHVS and CDR2 FQNEAQ come from the germline V gene. After removal of 4 bases from V and 1 base from J, the junction contained 4 bases not matched to a gene. The CDR3 is made up of 16 amino acids. CDR3 coding DNA: TGTGCCAGCAGCTCCTGGACAGGGGGCGGCACAGATACGCAGTATTTT. The encoded protein is CASSSWTGGGTDTQYF.

The chain joins TRBV7-6 to TRBJ2-3; TRBD2 agrees at 11 bases. The junction had 13 bases not matched to a gene; V was cut back by 1 base and J by 4 bases. This CDR3 is 19 amino acids long. Germline-derived CDR1 and CDR2 are SGHVS and FNYEAQ. CDR3 DNA sequence: TGTGCCAGCAGCTTAGAGCCCCCAACTAGCGGGAGAGTCGCAGATACGCAGTATTTT. Encoded protein: CASSLEPPTSGRVADTQYF.

V usage is TRBV10-3 and J usage is TRBJ2-7, with 11 bases matching TRBD2. This CDR3 has 16 amino acids. V gave up 3 bases and J gave up 0 bases; unmatched junction bases: 4. CDR1 ENHRY and CDR2 SYGVKD come from the germline V gene. In DNA form, the CDR3 reads TGTGCCATCAGTGATGGACTAGCGGGCTTCTCCTACGAGCAGTACTTC. Translating gives CAISDGLAGFSYEQYF.

V is TRBV11-2 and J is TRBJ1-4; no reliable D call. V dropped 5 bases and J dropped 0 bases, with 10 bases sitting between them. The CDR3 contains 15 residues. The germline V gene encodes CDR1 SGHAT and CDR2 FQNNGV. The CDR3 DNA sequence: TGTGCCAGCAGCCGATACTTTACAACTAATGAAAAACTGTTTTTT. Translated: CASSRYFTTNEKLFF.

The chain has TRBV28 and TRBJ2-3; 7 bases agree with TRBD1. The CDR3 is 15 amino acids. CDR1 and CDR2 from the germline V gene are MDHEN and SYDVKM. V lost 3 bases to trimming and J lost 2 bases; unmatched junction nucleotides: 5. CDR3 in amino acids: CASSFKGAHTDTQYF. DNA of the CDR3: TGTGCCAGCAGTTTTAAGGGGGCGCACACAGATACGCAGTATTTT.

V gene TRBV5-5 combines with J gene TRBJ2-1; D is unresolved. The CDR3 sequence is 9 residues long. V was clipped by 1 base and J by 14 bases, with 4 bases between them. The V gene's germline CDR1 is SGHKS and CDR2 YYEKEE (reference sequence). CDR3 coding DNA: TGTGCCAGCAGCTTGTTCAAGTTCTTC. Protein: CASSLFKFF. The full variable domain, rest sourced from reference TRBV5-5 and TRBJ2-1, is DAGVTQSPTHLIKTRGQQVTLRCSPISGHKSVSWYQQVLGQGPQFIFQYYEKEERGRGNFPDRFSARQFPNYSSELNVNALLLGDSALYLCASSLFKFFGPGTRLTVL.

V is TRBV19 and J is TRBJ2-2; 9 bases are a match to TRBD2. Germline assignment: CDR1 LNHDA and CDR2 SQIVND (reference sequence). The trim removed 2 bases at V and 0 bases at J, leaving 7 bases unmatched. The CDR3 extends over 18 amino acids. The CDR3 spells CASSIILLAGANTGELFF. The CDR3 DNA follows: TGTGCCAGTAGTATAATTTTACTAGCGGGCGCGAACACCGGGGAGCTGTTTTTT.

The chain uses TRBV28 and TRBJ2-1, with 11 bases that match TRBD2. CDR1 and CDR2 from the germline V gene are MDHEN and SYDVKM. This CDR3 contains 16 residues. With 4 bases clipped from V and 5 bases from J, the junction kept 7 bases outside the gene matches. The CDR3 bases are TGTGCCAGCAGTTCCCCCCGACTAGCGGGGAACAATGAGCAGTTCTTC. Translation: CASSSPRLAGNNEQFF.

The CDR3 DNA reads TGTGCCAGCACCCCCGGACAGAACACAGATACGCAGTATTTT. As protein: CASTPGQNTDTQYF. The rearrangement links TRBV6-5 to TRBJ2-3; perhaps TRBD1 as D (6 bases). This CDR3 has 14 amino acids. V lost 7 bases, J lost 2 bases, and 13 bases lay in between. In germline, CDR1 is MNHEY, CDR2 SVGAGI.

This chain connects TRBV19 to TRBJ1-2; 7 nucleotides line up with TRBD1. CDR3 size: 13 residues. Losses at the gene ends were 6 bases for V and 6 bases for J; bases not matched to a gene: 7. The germline gives CDR1 LNHDA, CDR2 SQIVND (reference sequence). CDR3 sequence (DNA): TGTGCCAGTAGAAGGGGGCCCAAGGATGGCTACACCTTC. As protein: CASRRGPKDGYTF.

The genes are TRBV7-8 and TRBJ1-1, with TRBD1 identical over 8 bases. Trimming at V came to 4 bases and at J to 0 bases, leaving 7 bases not matched to a gene. The germline V gene encodes CDR1 SGHVS and CDR2 FQNEAQ. The CDR3 runs to 16 residues. CDR3 residues: CASSSRQGMVNTEAFF. The CDR3 nucleotides read TGTGCCAGCAGCTCCCGACAGGGGATGGTGAACACTGAAGCTTTCTTT.

This sequence joins TRBV27 and TRBJ2-2, with TRBD1 matching 9 bases. The germline gives CDR1 MNHEY, CDR2 SMNVEV (reference sequence). The V and J ends lost 5 bases and 3 bases, in that order; junction bases with no gene match: 13. The CDR3 totals 18 residues. The CDR3: CASSRPPGTGIHTGELFF. The CDR3 region has the DNA TGTGCCAGCAGTCGGCCCCCGGGGACAGGGATACACACCGGGGAGCTGTTTTTT.

The chain combines TRBV18 with TRBJ1-5, with D hard to call. V gave up 3 bases and J gave up 3 bases, with 15 bases separating them. CDR1 is KGHSH, CDR2 LQKENI, per germline. This CDR3 has 16 amino acids. CDR3 sequence: CASSPNVGASNQPQHF. CDR3 sequence (DNA): TGTGCCAGCTCACCGAACGTCGGAGCATCCAATCAGCCCCAGCATTTT.

Points on this clone: It is unclear where the CDR3 begins or ends on the DNA, so no DNA is shown, and the CDR3 is as TCRdb lists it. V usage is TRBV1 and J usage is TRBJ2-3; TRBD2 reflects the table's D call only, with no check against the DNA. TRBV1 is labeled a pseudogene. Counting both end residues, the CDR3 totals 20 amino acids. The CDR3: CTSSQEISGRVGRGTDTQYF.

The chain carries TRBV10-3 and TRBJ2-1; 12 bases are a match to TRBD2. This CDR3 comprises 17 residues. J gave up 2 bases and V 0 bases, and 2 bases lay outside the gene matches. CDR1 is ENHRY and CDR2 is SYGVKD in the germline V gene. This CDR3 is CAISESASGRAYNEQFF. CDR3 nucleotides: TGTGCCATCAGTGAGTCGGCTAGCGGGAGGGCCTACAATGAGCAGTTCTTC.